The rows below give T cell receptor beta chains drawn from one sample of a study of cytomegalovirus exposure and HLA in healthy donors. Libraries were prepared by immunoSEQ multiplex PCR; TCRdb keeps only in-frame clonotypes and omits some of them. The table shows 350,000 or so clones, with 75% to 90% occurring only once. The sample taken for sequencing was PBMCs. Receptor source: a young woman in good health and CMV-seronegative. Each CDR3 is given with its conserved first and last residue. The order of the fields is V gene, J gene, D gene, clone size, CDR3 protein, CDR3 DNA. The D gene is left open where the match is weak. Clone size appears in some rows only: once, few, many, or a class for an expanded clone.

TRBV6-5	TRBJ2-1	TRBD2	.	CASTVAGAFGEQFF	TGTGCCAGCACCGTAGCGGGAGCCTTCGGTGAGCAGTTCTTC
TRBV11-3	TRBJ2-7	.	.	CASSLGPRGYEQYF	TGTGCCAGCAGCTTAGGCCCCAGGGGCTACGAGCAGTACTTC
TRBV27	TRBJ2-7	TRBD2	.	CASSSGLAGSHEQYF	TGTGCCAGCAGTTCCGGACTAGCGGGGAGCCACGAGCAGTACTTC
TRBV4-2	TRBJ2-7	.	.	CASSQGLAGSYEQYF	TGTGCCAGCAGCCAAGGGCTGGCGGGCTCCTACGAGCAGTACTTC
TRBV5-1	TRBJ2-7	TRBD2	.	CASSSSPTSLYEQYF	TGCGCCAGCAGCTCATCCCCGACTAGCCTCTACGAGCAGTACTTC
TRBV9	TRBJ2-7	.	.	CASSSDTGFEQYF	TGTGCCAGCAGTTCCGACACAGGGTTCGAGCAGTACTTC
TRBV28	TRBJ1-1	.	once	CASSLGGLISGEAFF	TGTGCCAGCAGTTTGGGGGGACTGATAAGCGGTGAAGCTTTCTTT
TRBV7-9	TRBJ2-7	TRBD2	few	CASSPREGSYEQYF	TGTGCCAGCAGCCCGCGGGAGGGATCCTACGAGCAGTACTTC
TRBV28	TRBJ2-7	TRBD1	.	CASRGQGAHYEQYF	TGTGCCAGCAGGGGACAGGGGGCGCACTACGAGCAGTACTTC
TRBV11-3	TRBJ2-2	TRBD1	.	CASSWGQGVPGELFF	TGTGCCAGCAGCTGGGGACAGGGTGTGCCCGGGGAGCTGTTTTTT
TRBV25-1	TRBJ2-7	.	.	CATSATYLEQYF	TGTGCCACCTCAGCGACGTACTTAGAGCAGTACTTC
TRBV9	TRBJ2-2	.	.	CASSPVAGELFF	TGTGCCAGCAGCCCGGTAGCCGGGGAGCTGTTTTTT
TRBV10-3	TRBJ2-7	TRBD2	.	CAITPTSSGHEQYF	TGTGCCATCACACCGACTAGCAGCGGGCACGAGCAGTACTTC
TRBV27	TRBJ2-7	.	.	CASSFNQRPSSYEQYF	TGTGCCAGCAGTTTTAATCAGCGGCCGAGCTCCTACGAGCAGTACTTC
TRBV27	TRBJ2-1	TRBD2	.	CASSKPDLAGGEQFF	TGTGCCAGCAGCAAACCGGACTTAGCGGGAGGGGAGCAGTTCTTC
TRBV5-1	TRBJ2-1	.	.	CASSLETAANDEQFF	TGCGCCAGCAGCTTGGAGACAGCAGCAAACGATGAGCAGTTCTTC
TRBV30	TRBJ2-1	.	.	CAWSVVGSYNEQFF	TGTGCCTGGAGTGTGGTCGGGAGCTACAATGAGCAGTTCTTC
TRBV6-1	TRBJ1-5	.	many	CASSERRGSEPQHF	TGTGCCAGCAGTGAACGGAGGGGTTCGGAGCCCCAGCATTTT
TRBV5-6	TRBJ2-2	.	.	CASSLASTGELFF	TGTGCCAGCAGCTTGGCGAGTACCGGGGAGCTGTTTTTT
TRBV4-2	TRBJ1-2	.	.	CASSQEEGGGYTF	TGTGCCAGCAGCCAAGAGGAGGGTGGGGGCTACACCTTC
TRBV27	TRBJ2-7	.	.	CASSFRDSYEQYF	TGTGCCAGCAGTTTCCGGGACTCCTACGAGCAGTACTTC
TRBV28	TRBJ1-2	TRBD1	.	CASSSDRGLVYGYTF	TGTGCCAGCAGTTCGGACAGGGGGCTGGTCTATGGCTACACCTTC
TRBV5-6	TRBJ1-2	TRBD1	.	CASSLEFGTGDF	TGTGCCAGCAGCTTGGAATTTGGGACAGGGGACTTC
TRBV28	TRBJ2-5	TRBD2	.	CASTLGTSGTETQYF	TGTGCCAGCACTCTGGGGACTAGCGGGACTGAGACCCAGTACTTC
TRBV2	TRBJ2-2	.	.	CASSVGTSNTGELFF	TGTGCCAGCAGTGTTGGGACAAGTAACACCGGGGAGCTGTTTTTT
TRBV28	TRBJ1-5	.	few	CASSLVGRPQHF	TGTGCCAGCAGTTTGGTGGGCCGGCCCCAGCATTTT
TRBV4-2	TRBJ1-3	.	.	CASSQETGISSGNTIYF	TGTGCCAGCAGCCAAGAAACAGGGATTAGCTCTGGAAACACCATATATTTT
TRBV19	TRBJ2-2	TRBD1	.	CASSPWTGWDTGELFF	TGTGCCAGTAGTCCCTGGACAGGGTGGGACACCGGGGAGCTGTTTTTT
TRBV5-6	TRBJ2-3	.	.	CASGAPLTDTQYF	TGTGCCAGCGGGGCGCCCCTCACAGATACGCAGTATTTT
TRBV19	TRBJ2-1	.	.	CASRRLDLNEQFF	TGTGCCAGTAGGAGACTAGATCTTAATGAGCAGTTCTTC
TRBV5-1	TRBJ2-2	.	.	CASSLDTAGELFF	TGCGCCAGCAGCTTAGACACAGCCGGGGAGCTGTTTTTT
TRBV11-2	TRBJ1-5	.	.	CASSRTDSNQPQHF	TGTGCCAGCAGCCGGACAGATAGCAATCAGCCCCAGCATTTT
TRBV4-2	TRBJ1-1	.	.	CASSQPTGVIEAFF	TGTGCCAGCAGCCAGCCGACAGGAGTAATTGAAGCTTTCTTT
TRBV27	TRBJ1-2	TRBD1	.	CAIRQGAPDYGYTF	TGTGCCATCCGACAGGGGGCGCCGGACTATGGCTACACCTTC
TRBV7-6	TRBJ1-5	.	.	CASSLGGTRSNQPQHF	TGTGCCAGCAGCTTAGGGGGGACAAGGAGCAATCAGCCCCAGCATTTT
TRBV5-1	TRBJ1-1	.	.	CASSLSPGQTDTEAFF	TGCGCCAGCAGCTTGTCTCCAGGACAAACCGACACTGAAGCTTTCTTT
TRBV6-5	TRBJ2-7	TRBD1	.	CASSYDRDDSYEQYF	TGTGCCAGCAGCTACGACAGGGATGATTCCTACGAGCAGTACTTC
TRBV27	TRBJ1-5	.	.	CASRGQGNQPQHF	TGTGCCAGCAGGGGGCAAGGCAATCAGCCCCAGCATTTT
TRBV19	TRBJ2-7	TRBD1	.	CASSTRRDSYVYEQYF	TGTGCCAGTAGTACAAGAAGGGACAGCTACGTCTACGAGCAGTACTTC
TRBV27	TRBJ2-7	.	once	CASSLSPTGSYEQYF	TGTGCCAGCAGTTTATCCCCGACAGGTTCCTACGAGCAGTACTTC
TRBV4-1	TRBJ2-1	.	.	CASSQDSSGSGRYNEQFF	TGCGCCAGCAGCCAAGACTCCTCCGGCTCGGGTCGCTACAATGAGCAGTTCTTC
TRBV9	TRBJ2-2	.	.	CASSVAGLGVTGELFF	TGTGCCAGCAGCGTAGCCGGCCTAGGGGTCACCGGGGAGCTGTTTTTT
TRBV15	TRBJ2-7	TRBD1	.	CATSPITTGAVSYEQYF	TGTGCCACCAGTCCAATAACCACAGGGGCTGTCTCCTACGAGCAGTACTTC
TRBV5-6	TRBJ1-4	.	.	CASVPGTGPTNEKLFF	TGTGCCAGCGTCCCTGGTACAGGCCCAACTAATGAAAAACTGTTTTTT
TRBV7-6	TRBJ2-1	TRBD2	.	CASSPAGPGLASNNEQFF	TGTGCCAGCAGCCCCGCTGGTCCGGGACTAGCATCAAACAATGAGCAGTTCTTC
TRBV7-3	TRBJ2-1	TRBD2	.	CASSLSSGRAHEQFF	TGTGCCAGCAGCTTAAGTAGCGGGAGGGCCCATGAGCAGTTCTTC
TRBV27	TRBJ1-3	.	.	CASSLYSSSGNTIYF	TGTGCCAGCAGTTTATACAGCAGCTCTGGAAACACCATATATTTT
TRBV10-3	TRBJ1-2	TRBD1	.	CAISDPSRGDYGYTF	TGTGCCATCAGTGATCCGAGCAGGGGGGACTATGGCTACACCTTC
TRBV19	TRBJ2-3	.	.	CASAFGQRTDTQYF	TGTGCCAGTGCCTTCGGACAGCGCACAGATACGCAGTATTTT
TRBV7-3	TRBJ2-3	TRBD2	.	CASSPGTSDLDTQYF	TGTGCCAGCAGCCCCGGGACTAGCGACCTAGATACGCAGTATTTT
TRBV11-2	TRBJ2-1	.	.	CASSLSGTYNEQFF	TGTGCCAGCAGCCTTAGCGGAACTTACAATGAGCAGTTCTTC
TRBV5-4	TRBJ2-7	TRBD2	.	CASSLGRAGGPYEQYF	TGTGCCAGCAGCTTGGGGCGCGCGGGAGGGCCCTACGAGCAGTACTTC
TRBV20-1	TRBJ2-7	.	.	CSVGDEQYF	TGCAGTGTAGGGGACGAGCAGTACTTC
TRBV13	TRBJ2-7	.	.	CASRWGNTYEQYF	TGTGCCAGCAGATGGGGCAACACCTACGAGCAGTACTTC
TRBV9	TRBJ1-3	.	once	CASSSRAYSGNTIYF	TGTGCCAGCAGCTCGAGGGCCTACTCTGGAAACACCATATATTTT
TRBV28	TRBJ1-5	.	.	CASSWDIQDQPQHF	TGTGCCAGCAGTTGGGACATTCAAGATCAGCCCCAGCATTTT
TRBV28	TRBJ2-7	.	once	CASTVAGGTATHYEQYF	TGTGCCAGCACCGTCGCCGGAGGGACAGCAACTCACTACGAGCAGTACTTC
TRBV6-5	TRBJ2-1	.	.	CASYTSNEQFF	TGTGCCAGCTACACCAGCAATGAGCAGTTCTTC
TRBV25-1	TRBJ2-7	.	.	CASSAPGAVSYEQYF	TGTGCCAGCAGTGCGCCTGGTGCAGTCTCCTACGAGCAGTACTTC
TRBV15	TRBJ2-5	.	.	CATSREPGTYQETQYF	TGTGCCACCAGCAGAGAGCCAGGTACCTATCAAGAGACCCAGTACTTC